The 10 T cell receptor beta chains below were found in one sample sequenced in a study of T cell responses to AZD1222 COVID-19 vaccine. TCRdb keeps only in-frame clones here, not all; method: immunoSEQ multiplex PCR. This repertoire shows some 110,000 clones, 89% found once; its top ten account for approximately 45%. The sample in question was peripheral blood, obtained 28 days after the second AZD1222 dose. The origin of the receptors is an adult who received the AZD1222 COVID-19 vaccine.

This clone was observed a single time. V gene TRBV18 combines with J gene TRBJ2-1; a weak D match, TRBD2 (5 bases). Per the germline V gene, CDR1 is KGHSH and CDR2 is LQKENI. V lost 0 bases to trimming and J lost 9 bases, with 18 bases between them. This CDR3 contains 16 residues. The CDR3 DNA is TGTGCCAGCTCACCACCCGAACTAGGGTTCAAGGGTGAGCAGTTCTTC. Its protein is CASSPPELGFKGEQFF.

V and J are TRBV4-2 and TRBJ1-2; D gene ambiguous. The V gene lost 0 bases and the J gene lost 7 bases, with 15 bases spanning the gap. Germline V gene sequence: CDR1 LGHNA, CDR2 YNFKEQ. The CDR3 runs to 15 residues. The CDR3, as DNA: TGTGCCAGCAGCCAAGATTGGACGACCTGGGTTGGCTACACCTTC. Protein sequence: CASSQDWTTWVGYTF.

The chain uses TRBV27 and TRBJ2-2; 11 bases align to TRBD2. This CDR3 region has 17 residues. V lost 6 bases to trimming and J lost 8 bases; unmatched junction nucleotides: 14. In germline, CDR1 is MNHEY, CDR2 SMNVEV (reference sequence). CDR3: CASSELGLAVRRGELFF. In DNA, the CDR3 is TGTGCCAGCAGCGAATTGGGACTAGCGGTCCGAAGAGGGGAGCTGTTTTTT.

The chain has TRBV5-1 and TRBJ2-7, with 13 bases that match TRBD2. Germline CDR1 reads SGHRS; CDR2 reads YFSETQ. After removal of 0 bases from V and 1 base from J, the junction contained 7 bases not matched to a gene. This CDR3 comprises 18 residues. The DNA for the CDR3 is TGCGCCAGCAGCTTGGGACTAGCGGGAGGACTAGGGTCCTACGAGCAGTACTTC. Its protein is CASSLGLAGGLGSYEQYF.

This clone has just one count. The rearrangement uses TRBV28 and TRBJ2-7, with a tentative D call TRBD1 (5 bases). V lost 7 bases, J lost 2 bases, and 15 bases lay in between. Germline CDR1 is MDHEN and CDR2 is SYDVKM. The length of the CDR3 is 14 residues. CDR3 region: CASTTTGRAYEQYF. The CDR3 nucleotides are TGTGCCAGCACCACGACCGGCAGGGCCTACGAGCAGTACTTC.

In DNA, the CDR3 is TGTGCCAGCAGTTTCGCAGAAAATTCACCCCTCCACTTT. Its protein is CASSFAENSPLHF. The chain uses TRBV12-3 or TRBV12-4 and TRBJ1-6; D is undetermined. This CDR3 contains 13 residues. V was shortened by 3 bases and J by 7 bases, with 7 bases between the two germline ends.

The CDR3 DNA reads TGTGCCAGCAGGGAGGATACAGGGTACCTTGGGCAGCCCCAGCATTTT. Translated, it gives CASREDTGYLGQPQHF. The chain has TRBV28 and TRBJ1-5; the D gene is possibly TRBD1 (6 bases). Looked up from germline, CDR1 is MDHEN and CDR2 is SYDVKM. V lost 6 bases, J lost 7 bases, and 22 bases lay in between. The CDR3 spans 16 residues.

J is TRBJ2-3 and V is TRBV6-1; unclear D gene. The CDR3 spans 13 residues. Germline V gene data show CDR1 as MNHNS and CDR2 as SASEGT. The germline V and J ends were trimmed by 3 bases and 1 base, with 5 bases remaining between them. The CDR3 sequence: CASSEMGTDTQYF. CDR3 nucleotides: TGTGCCAGCAGTGAGATGGGCACAGATACGCAGTATTTT.

The V and J genes are TRBV7-2 and TRBJ2-1; possibly TRBD2 for D (6 bases). V lost 2 bases and J lost 3, with 11 bases in between. Germline V gene data show CDR1 as SGHTA and CDR2 as FQGNSA. This CDR3 spans 15 amino acids. The CDR3 nucleotides read TGTGCCAGCAGCTTATCTAGCGTTTACTACAATGAGCAGTTCTTC. It encodes CASSLSSVYYNEQFF.

The sample holds a few counts of this clone. The chain joins TRBV11-1 to TRBJ2-1; D remains unclear. CDR3 length equals 16 residues. The germline gives CDR1 SGHAT, CDR2 FQDESV (reference sequence). The germline V and J ends were trimmed by 7 bases and 0 bases, with 16 bases remaining between them. The CDR3 loop reads CASTPVLGGSYNEQFF. CDR3 coding DNA: TGTGCCAGCACTCCCGTCTTGGGCGGCTCCTACAATGAGCAGTTCTTC.